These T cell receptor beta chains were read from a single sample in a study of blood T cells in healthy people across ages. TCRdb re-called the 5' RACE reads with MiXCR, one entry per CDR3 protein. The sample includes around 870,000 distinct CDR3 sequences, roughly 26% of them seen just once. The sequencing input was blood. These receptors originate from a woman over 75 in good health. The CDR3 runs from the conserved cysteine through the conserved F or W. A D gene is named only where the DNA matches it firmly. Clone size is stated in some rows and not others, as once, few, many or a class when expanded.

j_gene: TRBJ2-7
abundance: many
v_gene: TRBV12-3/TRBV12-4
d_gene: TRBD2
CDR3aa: CASSSERLAGGLSYEQYF
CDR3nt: TGTGCCAGCAGTTCAGAGAGACTAGCGGGGGGACTATCCTACGAGCAGTACTTC

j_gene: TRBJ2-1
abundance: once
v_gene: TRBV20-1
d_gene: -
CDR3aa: CSARDFWGNNEQFF
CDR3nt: TGCAGTGCTAGAGATTTCTGGGGGAACAATGAGCAGTTCTTC

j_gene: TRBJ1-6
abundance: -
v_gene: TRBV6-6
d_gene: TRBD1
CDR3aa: CASRAGTGTNSPLHF
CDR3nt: TGTGCCAGCAGGGCCGGGACAGGGACAAATTCACCCCTCCACTTT

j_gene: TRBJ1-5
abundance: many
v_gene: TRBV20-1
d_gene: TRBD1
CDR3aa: CSASPRTGYSNQPQHF
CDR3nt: TGCAGTGCTAGCCCGAGGACAGGTTATAGCAATCAGCCCCAGCATTTT

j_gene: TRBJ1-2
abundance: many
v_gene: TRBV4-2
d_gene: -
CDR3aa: CASSQERSTANYGYTF
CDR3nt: TGTGCCAGCAGCCAAGAACGATCGACTGCTAACTATGGCTACACCTTC

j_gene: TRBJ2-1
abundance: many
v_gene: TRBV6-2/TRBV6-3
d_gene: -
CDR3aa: CASSYGRSYNEQFF
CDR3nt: TGTGCCAGCAGTTACGGCAGGTCCTACAATGAGCAGTTCTTC

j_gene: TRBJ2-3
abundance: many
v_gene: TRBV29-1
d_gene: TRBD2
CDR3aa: CSHTRGTDTQYF
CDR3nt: TGCAGCCACACGCGGGGGACAGATACGCAGTATTTT

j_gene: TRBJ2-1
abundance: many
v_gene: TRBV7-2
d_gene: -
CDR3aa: CASSPRVGALPGYNEQFF
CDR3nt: TGTGCCAGCAGCCCGAGGGTGGGAGCCCTTCCTGGCTACAATGAGCAGTTCTTC

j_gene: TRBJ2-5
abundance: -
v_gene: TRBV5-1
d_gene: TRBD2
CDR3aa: CASSSGGTLETQYF
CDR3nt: TGCGCCAGCAGCTCCGGGGGGACCTTGGAGACCCAGTACTTC

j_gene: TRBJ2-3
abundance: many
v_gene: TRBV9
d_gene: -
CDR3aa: CASSVGHRAWGTDTQYF
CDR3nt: TGTGCCAGCAGCGTCGGGCACAGGGCATGGGGCACAGATACGCAGTATTTT

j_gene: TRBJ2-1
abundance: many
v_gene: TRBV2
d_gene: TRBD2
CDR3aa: CASRRLAGNNEQFF
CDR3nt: TGTGCCAGCAGAAGACTAGCGGGGAACAATGAGCAGTTCTTC

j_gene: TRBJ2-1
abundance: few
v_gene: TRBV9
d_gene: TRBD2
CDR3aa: CASSVHRSGGLEQFF
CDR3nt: TGTGCCAGCAGCGTTCATCGAAGCGGGGGGCTTGAGCAGTTCTTC

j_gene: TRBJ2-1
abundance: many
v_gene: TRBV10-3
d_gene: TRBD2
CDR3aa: CAISESVGGGAVYNEQFF
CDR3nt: TGTGCCATCAGTGAGTCGGTCGGCGGGGGGGCCGTTTACAATGAGCAGTTCTTC

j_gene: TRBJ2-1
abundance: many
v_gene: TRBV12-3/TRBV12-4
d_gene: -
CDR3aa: CASSLVGSRAGKQFF
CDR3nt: TGTGCCAGCAGTTTAGTTGGGTCTAGAGCTGGAAAGCAGTTCTTC

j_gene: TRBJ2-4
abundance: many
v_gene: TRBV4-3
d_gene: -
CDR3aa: CASSHDLVGGAMAKNIQYF
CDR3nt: TGCGCCAGCAGCCATGACCTGGTTGGGGGGGCGATGGCCAAAAACATTCAGTACTTC

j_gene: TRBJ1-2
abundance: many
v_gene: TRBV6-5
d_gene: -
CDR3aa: CASSYGAGDIYGYTF
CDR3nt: TGTGCCAGCAGTTACGGGGCAGGGGATATATATGGCTACACCTTC

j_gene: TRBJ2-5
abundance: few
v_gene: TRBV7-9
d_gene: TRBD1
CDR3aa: CASSPLGQGMVNEQYF
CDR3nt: TGTGCCAGCAGCCCCTTGGGACAGGGTATGGTTAATGAGCAGTACTTC

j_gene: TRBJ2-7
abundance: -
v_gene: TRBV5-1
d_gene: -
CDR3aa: CASSQRAGGSSYEQYF
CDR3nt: TGCGCCAGCAGTCAACGCGCAGGGGGGAGCTCCTACGAGCAGTACTTC

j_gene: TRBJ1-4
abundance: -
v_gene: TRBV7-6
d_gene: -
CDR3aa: CASSRGITTEKLFF
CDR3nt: TGTGCCAGCAGCCGTGGGATAACTACTGAAAAACTGTTTTTT

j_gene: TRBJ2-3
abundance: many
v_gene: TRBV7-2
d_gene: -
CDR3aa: CASSLERVDTQYF
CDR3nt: TGTGCCAGCAGCTTAGAGAGGGTTGATACGCAGTATTTT

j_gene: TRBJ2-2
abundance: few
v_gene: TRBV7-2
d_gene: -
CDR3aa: CASSLGTTYTGELFF
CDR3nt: TGTGCCAGCAGCTTAGGGACTACATACACCGGGGAGCTGTTTTTT

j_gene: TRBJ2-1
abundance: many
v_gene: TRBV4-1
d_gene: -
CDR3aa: CASSQELGEQFF
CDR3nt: TGCGCCAGCAGCCAGGAATTGGGTGAGCAGTTCTTC

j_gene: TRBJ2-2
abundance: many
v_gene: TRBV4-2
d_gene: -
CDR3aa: CASSQDPQGSAGELFF
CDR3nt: TGTGCCAGCAGCCAAGATCCCCAGGGCTCCGCCGGGGAGCTGTTTTTT

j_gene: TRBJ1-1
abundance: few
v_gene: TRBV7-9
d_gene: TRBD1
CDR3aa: CASSFSGTGGEEAFF
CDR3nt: TGTGCCAGCAGCTTTTCCGGGACAGGGGGCGAGGAAGCTTTCTTT

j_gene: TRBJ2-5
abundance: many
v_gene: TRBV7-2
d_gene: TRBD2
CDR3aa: CASSFGGAQETQYF
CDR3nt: TGTGCCAGCAGCTTCGGGGGGGCTCAAGAGACCCAGTACTTC

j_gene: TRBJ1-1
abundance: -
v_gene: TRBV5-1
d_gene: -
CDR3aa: CASSSRSDGAGNTEAFF
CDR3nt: TGCGCCAGCAGCTCCCGCTCGGACGGGGCTGGGAACACTGAAGCTTTCTTT

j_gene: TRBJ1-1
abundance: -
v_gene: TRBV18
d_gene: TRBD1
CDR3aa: CASSVYDRVNTEAFF
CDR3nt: TGTGCCAGCTCAGTATACGACAGGGTGAACACTGAAGCTTTCTTT

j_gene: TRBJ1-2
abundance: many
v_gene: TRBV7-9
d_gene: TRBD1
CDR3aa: CASSHSDRANYGYTF
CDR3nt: TGTGCCAGCAGTCATTCGGACAGGGCTAACTATGGCTACACCTTC

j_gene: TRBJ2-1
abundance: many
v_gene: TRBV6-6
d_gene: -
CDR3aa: CASSRRGSHPFF
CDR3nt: TGTGCCAGCAGCCGGAGAGGTAGCCACCCGTTCTTC

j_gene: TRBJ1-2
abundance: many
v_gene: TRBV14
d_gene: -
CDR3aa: CASSPPYRANYGYTF
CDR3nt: TGTGCCAGCAGCCCGCCATACAGGGCTAACTATGGCTACACCTTC

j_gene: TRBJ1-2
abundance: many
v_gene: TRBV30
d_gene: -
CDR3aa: CAWIRGVGYTF
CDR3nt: TGTGCCTGGATCAGGGGAGTTGGCTACACCTTC

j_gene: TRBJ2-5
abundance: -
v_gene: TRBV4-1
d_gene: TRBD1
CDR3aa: CASGTTGAVGETQYF
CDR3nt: TGCGCCAGCGGCACGACAGGGGCCGTCGGGGAGACCCAGTACTTC

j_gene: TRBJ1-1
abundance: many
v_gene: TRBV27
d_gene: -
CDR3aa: CASSLSAGLGTEAFF
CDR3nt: TGTGCCAGCAGTTTATCGGCGGGATTGGGCACTGAAGCTTTCTTT

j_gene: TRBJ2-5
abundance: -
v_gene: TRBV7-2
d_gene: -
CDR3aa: CAGSPALLKETQYF
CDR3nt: TGTGCCGGCAGCCCGGCGCTACTAAAAGAGACCCAGTACTTC

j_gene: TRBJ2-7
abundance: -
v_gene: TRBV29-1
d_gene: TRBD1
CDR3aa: CSVGTGNYEQYF
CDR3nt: TGCAGCGTGGGGACAGGGAACTACGAGCAGTACTTC

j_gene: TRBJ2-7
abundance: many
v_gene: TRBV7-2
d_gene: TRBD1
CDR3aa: CASSLTGVEQYF
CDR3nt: TGTGCCAGCAGCCTAACAGGGGTTGAGCAGTACTTC

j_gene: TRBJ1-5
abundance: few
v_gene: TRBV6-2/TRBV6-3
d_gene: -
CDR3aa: CASSRPAGQDQPQHF
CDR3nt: TGTGCCAGCAGCCGCCCGGCAGGGCAAGATCAGCCCCAGCATTTT

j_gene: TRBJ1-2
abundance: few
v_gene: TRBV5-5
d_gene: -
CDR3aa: CASSLVGQGRTTYGYTF
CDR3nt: TGTGCCAGCAGCTTGGTGGGGCAGGGGAGAACTACATATGGCTACACCTTC

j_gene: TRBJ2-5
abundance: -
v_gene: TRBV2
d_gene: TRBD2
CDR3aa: CVSSVPGGLGETQYF
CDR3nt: TGTGTCAGCAGTGTACCGGGGGGGCTCGGGGAGACCCAGTACTTC

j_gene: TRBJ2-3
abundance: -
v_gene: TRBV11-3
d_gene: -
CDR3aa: CASSKTRLDTQYF
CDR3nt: TGTGCCAGCAGCAAGACTAGATTGGATACGCAGTATTTT

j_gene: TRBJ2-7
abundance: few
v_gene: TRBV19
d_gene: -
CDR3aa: CASSIKGGRYEQYF
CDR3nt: TGTGCCAGTAGTATTAAGGGAGGACGCTACGAGCAGTACTTC

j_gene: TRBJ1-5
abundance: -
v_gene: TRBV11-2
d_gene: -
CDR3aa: CASKTGGSNQPQHF
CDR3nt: TGTGCCAGCAAAACGGGAGGTAGCAATCAGCCCCAGCATTTT

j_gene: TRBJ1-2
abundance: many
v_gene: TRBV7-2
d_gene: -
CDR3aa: CASSYRDLANYGYTF
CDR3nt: TGTGCCAGCAGCTACCGGGACTTAGCTAACTATGGCTACACCTTC

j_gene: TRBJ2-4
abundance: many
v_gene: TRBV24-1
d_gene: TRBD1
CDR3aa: CATSEGTGGISKNIQYF
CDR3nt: TGTGCCACCAGTGAGGGGACAGGGGGCATCTCCAAAAACATTCAGTACTTC

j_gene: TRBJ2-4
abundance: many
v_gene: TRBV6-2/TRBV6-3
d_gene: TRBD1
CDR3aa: CASRRQGINIQYF
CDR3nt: TGTGCCAGCAGGAGACAGGGGATAAACATTCAGTACTTC

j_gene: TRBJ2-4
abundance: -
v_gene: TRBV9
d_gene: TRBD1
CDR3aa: CASSQTDRGCGEQYF
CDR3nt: TGTGCCAGCAGCCAGACGGACAGGGGCTGTGGGGAGCAGTACTTC

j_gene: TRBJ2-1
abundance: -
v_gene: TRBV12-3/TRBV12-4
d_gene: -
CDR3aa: CANLSGGGKDEQFF
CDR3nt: TGTGCCAACCTCTCGGGGGGCGGGAAGGATGAGCAGTTCTTC

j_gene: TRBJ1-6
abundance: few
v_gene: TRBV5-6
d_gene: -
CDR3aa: CASSLEGSGAPSPLHF
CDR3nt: TGTGCCAGCAGCTTGGAGGGTTCGGGGGCCCCCTCACCCCTCCACTTT

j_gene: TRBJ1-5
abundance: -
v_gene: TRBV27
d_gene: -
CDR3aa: CASRGQPNQPQHF
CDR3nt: TGTGCCAGCAGAGGACAGCCCAATCAGCCCCAGCATTTT

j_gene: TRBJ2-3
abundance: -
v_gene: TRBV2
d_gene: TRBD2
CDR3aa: CASSETETSGTDTQYF
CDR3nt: TGTGCCAGCAGTGAAACCGAGACTAGCGGGACAGATACGCAGTATTTT

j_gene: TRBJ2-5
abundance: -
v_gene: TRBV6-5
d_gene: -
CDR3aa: CASRLLPQETQYF
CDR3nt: TGTGCCAGCAGGTTACTACCTCAAGAGACCCAGTACTTC

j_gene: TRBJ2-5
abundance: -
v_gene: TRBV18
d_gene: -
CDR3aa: CASSPSEYQETQYF
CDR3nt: TGTGCCAGCTCACCAAGCGAGTACCAAGAGACCCAGTACTTC

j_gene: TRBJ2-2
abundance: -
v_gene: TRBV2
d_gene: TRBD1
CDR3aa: CASSEGKGGWLAGELFF
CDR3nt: TGTGCCAGCAGTGAAGGAAAAGGGGGCTGGTTGGCCGGGGAGCTGTTTTTT

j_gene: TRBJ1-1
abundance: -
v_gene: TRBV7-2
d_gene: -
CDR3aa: CASSLERRGGQRNTEAFF
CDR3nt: TGTGCCAGCAGCTTAGAAAGGCGGGGGGGACAAAGGAACACTGAAGCTTTCTTT